These 5 T cell receptor beta chains were sequenced from one sample in a study of blood T cell repertoires in COVID-19. The protocol was immunoSEQ multiplex PCR, while the TCRdb copy is restricted to in-frame clones and leaves out a portion. The table has about 160,000 clones, approximately 80% seen once. Sequencing was carried out using peripheral blood. The receptors come from a man in his 70s who had recovered from COVID-19.

The V call is TRBV10-3, the J call TRBJ2-3, with 14 bases matching TRBD2. The CDR3 spans 16 residues. From germline, CDR1 is ENHRY and CDR2 SYGVKD. Trimming cost V 6 bases and J 4 bases; bases outside gene matches: 6. CDR3: CAIRKGLAGEPDTQYF. The CDR3 coding sequence is TGTGCCATCAGGAAGGGACTAGCGGGAGAGCCAGATACGCAGTATTTT.

V is TRBV9 and J is TRBJ2-5; perhaps TRBD1 as D (6 bases). Trimming pared 0 bases from V and 1 base from J, leaving 13 bases between. The germline gives CDR1 SGDLS, CDR2 YYNGEE. This CDR3 region has 16 residues. The CDR3 loop is CASSVGGDRLQETQYF. The DNA for the CDR3 is TGTGCCAGCAGCGTAGGGGGTGACAGGCTCCAAGAGACCCAGTACTTC.

V is TRBV3-1 (or the pseudogene TRBV3-2) and J is TRBJ2-5; maybe TRBD1 (6 bases). Trimming left V 5 bases short and J 1 base short, with 14 bases between. Germline V CDR1 and CDR2: LGHDT, YNNKEL (reference sequence). This CDR3 contains 15 residues. The CDR3 DNA reads as TGTGCCAGCAGCTATTCCGGGACACCCCAAGAGACCCAGTACTTC. Protein sequence: CASSYSGTPQETQYF.

The chain is built from TRBV5-1 and TRBJ2-5, with 7 bases matching TRBD1. Germline CDR1 is SGHRS and CDR2 is YFSETQ. Germline trimming cut 0 bases from V and 2 bases from J; bases unmatched to any gene: 10. The CDR3 runs to 17 residues. DNA for the CDR3: TGCGCCAGCAGCTTGGGACAGGGTGTTAGTGGGCAAGAGACCCAGTACTTC. This sequence encodes CASSLGQGVSGQETQYF. The entire variable domain, with the rest obtained from reference TRBV5-1 and TRBJ2-5, is as follows: KAGVTQTPRYLIKTRGQQVTLSCSPISGHRSVSWYQQTPGQGLQFLFEYFSETQRNKGNFPGRFSGRQFSNSRSEMNVSTLELGDSALYLCASSLGQGVSGQETQYFGPGTRLLVL.

This chain connects TRBV15 to TRBJ2-7; D is possibly TRBD1 (5 bases). V gave up 0 bases and J gave up 4 bases, with 10 bases separating them. Germline-derived CDR1 and CDR2 are LNHNV and YYDKDF (reference sequence). The CDR3 extends over 14 amino acids. CDR3 nucleotide sequence: TGTGCCACCAGCAGAGATAGGACAATGTACGAGCAGTACTTC. Protein sequence: CATSRDRTMYEQYF.